Listed here is a single T cell receptor (beta chain). Antigen unknown. The sample is drawn from a study of cytomegalovirus exposure and HLA in healthy donors. The table came from immunoSEQ multiplex PCR; TCRdb's copy has only in-frame clones and leaves some out. The sample includes more than 90,000 clones, about 82% of them seen just once. Study-wide results and caveats: TCR beta chains numbering 164 were designated cytomegalovirus-associated. The classifier reportedly diagnosed cytomegalovirus status with high sensitivity and specificity.

Separation from the roughly 670-subject first cohort characterized the approximately 120-subject validation cohort, to which the donors belonged. Germline values: CDR1 SGHNT, CDR2 YYREEE (reference sequence). V lost 0 bases and J lost 1, with 5 bases in between. The CDR3 runs to 13 residues. The sample taken for sequencing was PBMCs. The receptor was derived from a man in his late teens or twenties in good health and CMV-seronegative. The chain has TRBV5-4 and TRBJ2-7; D ambiguous. CDR3 sequence: CASSLVESYEQYF. CDR3 coding DNA: TGTGCCAGCAGCTTGGTGGAGTCCTACGAGCAGTACTTC.